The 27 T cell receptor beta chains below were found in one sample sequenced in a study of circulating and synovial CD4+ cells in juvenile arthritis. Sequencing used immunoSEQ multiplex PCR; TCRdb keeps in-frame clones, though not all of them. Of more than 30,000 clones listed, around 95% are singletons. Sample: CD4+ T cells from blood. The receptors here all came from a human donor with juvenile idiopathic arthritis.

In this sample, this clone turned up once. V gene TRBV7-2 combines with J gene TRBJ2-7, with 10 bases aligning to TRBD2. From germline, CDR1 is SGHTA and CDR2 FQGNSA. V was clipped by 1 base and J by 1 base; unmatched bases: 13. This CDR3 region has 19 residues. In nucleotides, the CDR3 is TGTGCCAGCAGCTTAGACGAGAGGTGGTCGACTAGCGGGTCCTACGAGCAGTACTTC. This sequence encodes CASSLDERWSTSGSYEQYF.

CDR3 region: CASSPLGLAGETQYF. The DNA of the CDR3 is TGTGCCAGCAGCCCCCTGGGACTAGCGGGAGAGACCCAGTACTTC. This chain connects TRBV5-8 to TRBJ2-5; 12 bases map to TRBD2. Germline CDR1 reads SGHTS; CDR2 reads YDEGEE. The CDR3 sequence is 15 residues long. With V trimmed by 4 bases and J by 4 bases, 5 bases remained unmatched.

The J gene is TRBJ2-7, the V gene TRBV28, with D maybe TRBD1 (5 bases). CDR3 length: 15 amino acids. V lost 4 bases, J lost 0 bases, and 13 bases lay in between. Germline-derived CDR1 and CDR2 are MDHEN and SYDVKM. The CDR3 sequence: CASSSTVRPSYEQYF. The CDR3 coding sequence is TGTGCCAGCAGTTCGACAGTTCGGCCCTCCTACGAGCAGTACTTC.

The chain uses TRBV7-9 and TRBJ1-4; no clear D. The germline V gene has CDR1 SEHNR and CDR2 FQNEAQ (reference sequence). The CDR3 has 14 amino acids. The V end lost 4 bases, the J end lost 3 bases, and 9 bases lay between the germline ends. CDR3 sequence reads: CASSSAQANEKLFF. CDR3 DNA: TGTGCCAGCAGCTCTGCGCAGGCTAATGAAAAACTGTTTTTT.

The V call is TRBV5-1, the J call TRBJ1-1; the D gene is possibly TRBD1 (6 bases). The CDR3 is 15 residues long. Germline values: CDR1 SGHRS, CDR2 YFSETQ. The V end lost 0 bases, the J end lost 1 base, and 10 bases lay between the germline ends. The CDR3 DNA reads TGCGCCAGCAGCTTGGGAGGGACAAAGAACACTGAAGCTTTCTTT. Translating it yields CASSLGGTKNTEAFF.

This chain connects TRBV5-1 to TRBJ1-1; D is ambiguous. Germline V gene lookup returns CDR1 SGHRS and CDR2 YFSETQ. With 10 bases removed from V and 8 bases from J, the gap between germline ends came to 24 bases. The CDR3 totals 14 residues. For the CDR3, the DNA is TGCGCCTCGACTCCTACCCGCGGAACCCGCGAAGCTTTCTTT. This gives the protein CASTPTRGTREAFF. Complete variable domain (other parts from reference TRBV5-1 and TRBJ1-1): KAGVTQTPRYLIKTRGQQVTLSCSPISGHRSVSWYQQTPGQGLQFLFEYFSETQRNKGNFPGRFSGRQFSNSRSEMNVSTLELGDSALYLCASTPTRGTREAFFGQGTRLTVV.

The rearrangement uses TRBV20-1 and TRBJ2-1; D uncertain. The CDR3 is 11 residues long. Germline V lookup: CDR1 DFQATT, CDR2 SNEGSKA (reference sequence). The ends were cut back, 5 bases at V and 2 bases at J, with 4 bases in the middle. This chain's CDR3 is CSAQTYNEQFF. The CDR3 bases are TGCAGTGCTCAGACCTACAATGAGCAGTTCTTC.

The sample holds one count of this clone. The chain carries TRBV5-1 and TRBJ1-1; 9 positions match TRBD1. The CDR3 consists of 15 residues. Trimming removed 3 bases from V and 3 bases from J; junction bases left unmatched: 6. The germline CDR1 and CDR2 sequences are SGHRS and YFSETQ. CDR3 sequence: CASSSTGTGYTEAFF. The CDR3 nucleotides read TGCGCCAGCAGCTCCACCGGGACAGGGTACACTGAAGCTTTCTTT.

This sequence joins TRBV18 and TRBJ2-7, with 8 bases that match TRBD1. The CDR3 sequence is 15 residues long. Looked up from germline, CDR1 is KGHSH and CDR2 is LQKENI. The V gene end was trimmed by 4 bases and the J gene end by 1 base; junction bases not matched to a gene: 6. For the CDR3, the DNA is TGTGCCAGCTCACGTGACAGGGGATTGTCCTACGAGCAGTACTTC. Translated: CASSRDRGLSYEQYF.

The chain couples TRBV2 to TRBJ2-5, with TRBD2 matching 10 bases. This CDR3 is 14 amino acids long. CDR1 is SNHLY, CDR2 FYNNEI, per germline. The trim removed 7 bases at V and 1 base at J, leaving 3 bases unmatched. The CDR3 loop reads CASIRTSGQETQYF. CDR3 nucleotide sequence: TGTGCCAGCATACGGACTAGCGGCCAAGAGACCCAGTACTTC. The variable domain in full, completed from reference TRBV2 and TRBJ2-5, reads EPEVTQTPSHQVTQMGQEVILRCVPISNHLYFYWYRQILGQKVEFLVSFYNNEISEKSEIFDDQFSVERPDGSNFTLKIRSTKLEDSAMYFCASIRTSGQETQYFGPGTRLLVL.

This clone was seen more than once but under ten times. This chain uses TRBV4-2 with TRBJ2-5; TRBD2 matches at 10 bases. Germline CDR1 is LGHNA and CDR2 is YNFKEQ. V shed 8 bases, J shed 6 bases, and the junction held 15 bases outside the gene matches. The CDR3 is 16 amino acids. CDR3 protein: CASPRQAGGPWKTQYF. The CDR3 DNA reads TGTGCCAGCCCCCGTCAAGCGGGAGGGCCCTGGAAGACCCAGTACTTC.

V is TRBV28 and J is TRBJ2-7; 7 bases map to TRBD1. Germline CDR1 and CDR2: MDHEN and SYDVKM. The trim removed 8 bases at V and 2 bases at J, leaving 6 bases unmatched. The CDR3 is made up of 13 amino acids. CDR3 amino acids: CASRDSRTYEQYF. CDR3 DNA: TGTGCCAGCCGGGACAGTCGGACCTACGAGCAGTACTTC.

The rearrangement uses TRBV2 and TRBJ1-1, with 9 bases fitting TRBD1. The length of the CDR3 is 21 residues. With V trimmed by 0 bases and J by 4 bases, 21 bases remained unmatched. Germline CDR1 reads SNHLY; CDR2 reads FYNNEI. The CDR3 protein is CASSEALLSLRTGGRSTEAFF. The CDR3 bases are TGTGCCAGCAGTGAAGCGCTTCTTTCTCTTAGAACAGGGGGCCGGAGCACTGAAGCTTTCTTT. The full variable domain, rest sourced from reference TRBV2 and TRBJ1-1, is EPEVTQTPSHQVTQMGQEVILRCVPISNHLYFYWYRQILGQKVEFLVSFYNNEISEKSEIFDDQFSVERPDGSNFTLKIRSTKLEDSAMYFCASSEALLSLRTGGRSTEAFFGQGTRLTVV.

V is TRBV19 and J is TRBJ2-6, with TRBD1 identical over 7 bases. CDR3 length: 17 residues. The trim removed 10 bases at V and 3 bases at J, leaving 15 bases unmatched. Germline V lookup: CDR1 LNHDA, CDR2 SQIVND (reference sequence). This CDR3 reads CATNPGTALRGANVLTF. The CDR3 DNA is TGTGCCACCAACCCAGGGACAGCCCTTCGTGGGGCCAACGTCCTGACTTTC.

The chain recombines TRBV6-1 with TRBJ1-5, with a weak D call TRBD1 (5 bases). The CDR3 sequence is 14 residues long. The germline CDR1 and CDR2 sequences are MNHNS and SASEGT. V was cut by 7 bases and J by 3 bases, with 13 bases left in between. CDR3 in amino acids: CASTLHRFNQPQHF. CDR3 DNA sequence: TGTGCCAGCACCTTACACAGGTTCAATCAGCCCCAGCATTTT.

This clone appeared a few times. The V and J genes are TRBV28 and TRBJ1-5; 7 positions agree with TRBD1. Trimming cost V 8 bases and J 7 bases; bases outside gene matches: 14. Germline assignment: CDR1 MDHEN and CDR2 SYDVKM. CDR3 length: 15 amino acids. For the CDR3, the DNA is TGTGCCAGCGCGACAGGGAGCGGATCTGGCCAGCCCCAGCATTTT. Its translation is CASATGSGSGQPQHF.

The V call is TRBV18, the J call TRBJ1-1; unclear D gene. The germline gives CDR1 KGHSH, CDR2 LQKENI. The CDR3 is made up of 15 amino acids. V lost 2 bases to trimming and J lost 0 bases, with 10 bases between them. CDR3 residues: CASSPTRAMNTEAFF. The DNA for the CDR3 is TGTGCCAGCTCACCAACGAGGGCCATGAACACTGAAGCTTTCTTT.

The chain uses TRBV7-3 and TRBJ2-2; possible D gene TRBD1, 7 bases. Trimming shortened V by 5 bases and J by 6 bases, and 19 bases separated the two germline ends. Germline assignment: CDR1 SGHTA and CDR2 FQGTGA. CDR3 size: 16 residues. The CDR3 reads CASSRGGRGYAGELFF. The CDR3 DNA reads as TGTGCCAGCAGCCGGGGAGGCAGGGGGTACGCCGGGGAGCTGTTTTTT.

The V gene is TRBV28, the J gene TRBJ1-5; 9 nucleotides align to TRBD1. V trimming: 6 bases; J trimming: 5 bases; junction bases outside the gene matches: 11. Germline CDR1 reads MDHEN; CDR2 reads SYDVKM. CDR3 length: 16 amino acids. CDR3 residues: CASSLAGTGPDQPQHF. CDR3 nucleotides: TGTGCCAGCAGCCTTGCGGGGACAGGGCCGGATCAGCCCCAGCATTTT. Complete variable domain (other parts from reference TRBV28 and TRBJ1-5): DVKVTQSSRYLVKRTGEKVFLECVQDMDHENMFWYRQDPGLGLRLIYFSYDVKMKEKGDIPEGYSVSREKKERFSLILESASTNQTSMYLCASSLAGTGPDQPQHFGDGTRLSIL.

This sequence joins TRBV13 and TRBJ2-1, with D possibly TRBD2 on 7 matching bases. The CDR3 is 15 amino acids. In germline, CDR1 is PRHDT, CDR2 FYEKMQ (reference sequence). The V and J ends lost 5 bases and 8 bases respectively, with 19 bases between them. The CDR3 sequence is CASSPPGGEKDEQFF. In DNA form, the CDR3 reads TGTGCCAGCAGCCCACCGGGGGGCGAGAAGGATGAGCAGTTCTTC.

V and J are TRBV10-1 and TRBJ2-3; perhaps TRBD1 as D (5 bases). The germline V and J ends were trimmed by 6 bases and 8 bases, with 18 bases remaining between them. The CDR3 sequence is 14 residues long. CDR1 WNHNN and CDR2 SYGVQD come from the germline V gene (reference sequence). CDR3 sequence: CASRLSWGPSTQYF. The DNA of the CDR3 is TGCGCCAGCAGGCTATCCTGGGGCCCCAGTACGCAGTATTTT.

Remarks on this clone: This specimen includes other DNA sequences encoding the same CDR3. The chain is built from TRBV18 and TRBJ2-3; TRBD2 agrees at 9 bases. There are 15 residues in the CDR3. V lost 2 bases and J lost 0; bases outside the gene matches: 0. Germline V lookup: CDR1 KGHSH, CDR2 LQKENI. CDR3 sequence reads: CASSPTSGSTDTQYF. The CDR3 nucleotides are TGTGCCAGCTCACCAACTAGCGGGAGCACAGATACGCAGTATTTT.

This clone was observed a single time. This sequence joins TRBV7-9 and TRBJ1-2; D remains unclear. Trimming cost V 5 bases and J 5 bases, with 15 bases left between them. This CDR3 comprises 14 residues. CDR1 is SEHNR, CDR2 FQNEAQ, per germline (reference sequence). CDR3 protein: CASSARSNRYGYTF. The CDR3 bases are TGTGCCAGCAGCGCGCGGTCAAATCGGTATGGCTACACCTTC. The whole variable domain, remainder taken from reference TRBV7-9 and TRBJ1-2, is DTGVSQNPRHKITKRGQNVTFRCDPISEHNRLYWYRQTLGQGPEFLTYFQNEAQLEKSRLLSDRFSAERPKGSFSTLEIQRTEQGDSAMYLCASSARSNRYGYTFGSGTRLTVV.

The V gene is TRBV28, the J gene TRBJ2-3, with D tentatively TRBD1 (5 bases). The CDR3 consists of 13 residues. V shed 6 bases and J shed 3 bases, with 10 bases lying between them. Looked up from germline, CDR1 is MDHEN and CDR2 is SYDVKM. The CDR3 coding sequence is TGTGCCAGCAGGCCTCCAGGGACAGATACGCAGTATTTT. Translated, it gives CASRPPGTDTQYF.

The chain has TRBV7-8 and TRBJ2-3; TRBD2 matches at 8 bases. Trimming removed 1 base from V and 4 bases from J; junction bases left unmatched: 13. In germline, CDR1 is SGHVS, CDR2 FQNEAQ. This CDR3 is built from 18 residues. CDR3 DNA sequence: TGTGCCAGCAGCTTAGATCCGTCTCAGCGGGAGCTCGCAGATACGCAGTATTTT. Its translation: CASSLDPSQRELADTQYF.

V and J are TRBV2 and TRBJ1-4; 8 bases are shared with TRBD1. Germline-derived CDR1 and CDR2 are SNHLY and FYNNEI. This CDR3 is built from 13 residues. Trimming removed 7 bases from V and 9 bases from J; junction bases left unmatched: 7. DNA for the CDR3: TGTGCCAGCACTCGGACAGGGATCCAAAAACTGTTTTTT. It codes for CASTRTGIQKLFF.

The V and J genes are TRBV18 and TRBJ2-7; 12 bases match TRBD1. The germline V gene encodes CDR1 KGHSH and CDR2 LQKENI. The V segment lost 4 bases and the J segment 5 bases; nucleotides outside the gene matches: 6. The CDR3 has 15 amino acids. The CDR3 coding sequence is TGTGCCAGCTCACGAAGTGGGACAGGGGGCGACGAGCAGTACTTC. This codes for CASSRSGTGGDEQYF.